Listed below are T cell receptor beta chains from one sample, sequenced in a study of OX40 agonist ivuxolimab in advanced cancers. Measured with immunoSEQ multiplex PCR; TCRdb has only the in-frame clones, and not every one. The data show approximately 82,000 clones, around 88% seen once. The specimen comprised CD4+ or CD8+ T cells sorted from blood, sampled in a trial of the OX40 agonist ivuxolimab. The receptors were gathered from an adult with an advanced solid tumor such as melanoma, head and neck, liver or kidney cancer. Each CDR3 is given with its conserved first and last residue. The order of the fields is D gene, J gene, V gene, clone size, CDR3 protein, CDR3 DNA. A D gene is named only where the DNA matches it firmly. A row's size may be missing; if present it is once, few, many or a size class.

.,TRBJ2-7,TRBV9,.,CASSVAPQATYEQYF,TGTGCCAGCAGCGTAGCTCCACAGGCGACCTACGAGCAGTACTTC
TRBD2,TRBJ2-7,TRBV9,.,CASSEGLAGAYEQYF,TGTGCCAGCAGCGAGGGACTAGCGGGGGCCTACGAGCAGTACTTC
TRBD2,TRBJ2-7,TRBV7-2,.,CASSPRGDAYEQYF,TGTGCCAGCAGCCCTCGGGGGGACGCCTACGAGCAGTACTTC
.,TRBJ1-5,TRBV7-8,.,CASSSVYSNQPQHF,TGTGCCAGCAGCTCCGTATATAGCAATCAGCCCCAGCATTTT
.,TRBJ2-2,TRBV9,.,CASSTFLGPTNTGELFF,TGTGCCAGCAGCACCTTCTTGGGGCCAACGAACACCGGGGAGCTGTTTTTT
.,TRBJ2-2,TRBV10-3,.,CAISVSSVGTGELFF,TGTGCCATCAGTGTTTCCAGCGTGGGCACCGGGGAGCTGTTTTTT
TRBD1,TRBJ1-4,TRBV18,.,CASSLDRNEKLFF,TGTGCCAGCTCACTGGACAGGAATGAAAAACTGTTTTTT
.,TRBJ2-1,TRBV6-1,.,CASSDLFDVRYNEQFF,TGTGCCAGCAGTGATTTATTTGATGTAAGGTACAATGAGCAGTTCTTC
.,TRBJ2-5,TRBV30,.,CAWKRYGTLETQYF,TGTGCCTGGAAGAGATACGGGACCCTTGAGACCCAGTACTTC
.,TRBJ1-5,TRBV7-2,.,CASSLVSGYSNQPQHF,TGTGCCAGCAGCTTAGTCTCAGGGTATAGCAATCAGCCCCAGCATTTT
.,TRBJ2-7,TRBV28,.,CASRDQGHEQYF,TGTGCCAGCAGAGATCAGGGGCACGAGCAGTACTTC
.,TRBJ2-2,TRBV6-1,.,CASSGAGWELFF,TGTGCCAGCAGTGGGGCCGGGTGGGAGCTGTTTTTT
TRBD2,TRBJ2-2,TRBV30,.,CACSGTRYTGELFF,TGTGCCTGCAGCGGGACTAGATACACCGGGGAGCTGTTTTTT
.,TRBJ2-3,TRBV28,.,CASRKTINLDTQYF,TGTGCCAGCAGGAAAACTATCAATTTAGATACGCAGTATTTT
TRBD1,TRBJ1-3,TRBV18,.,CASSPVQGAKGNTIYF,TGTGCCAGCTCACCTGTACAGGGGGCTAAAGGAAACACCATATATTTT
.,TRBJ1-2,TRBV21-1,few,CASSKGGSYGYTF,TGTGCCAGCAGCAAAGGGGGCAGCTATGGCTACACCTTC
.,TRBJ1-5,TRBV6-5,.,CASSYDRNQPQHF,TGTGCCAGCAGTTATGACAGAAATCAGCCCCAGCATTTT
TRBD1,TRBJ1-1,TRBV7-8,once,CASSYQDRGHSEAFF,TGTGCCAGCAGCTACCAGGACAGGGGGCATTCTGAAGCTTTCTTT
.,TRBJ1-2,TRBV6-5,.,CASTGLDGYTF,TGTGCCAGCACGGGGCTGGATGGCTACACCTTC
TRBD2,TRBJ2-5,TRBV4-3,.,CASSQDLRAGEQETQYF,TGCGCCAGCAGCCAAGATCTTCGGGCGGGAGAGCAAGAGACCCAGTACTTC
.,TRBJ2-3,TRBV7-3,.,CASSLGGSSDTQYF,TGTGCCAGCAGCTTAGGTGGGAGTTCAGATACGCAGTATTTT
.,TRBJ1-5,TRBV30,few,CAWSYGSNQPQHF,TGTGCCTGGAGCTATGGGAGCAATCAGCCCCAGCATTTT
TRBD2,TRBJ2-3,TRBV11-2,.,CASSLDGASGRGGQYF,TGTGCCAGCAGCTTAGATGGGGCTAGCGGGAGAGGAGGGCAGTATTTT
TRBD1,TRBJ1-3,TRBV19,.,CASSTGGSGNTIYF,TGTGCCAGTAGTACAGGGGGCTCTGGAAACACCATATATTTT
.,TRBJ2-4,TRBV9,.,CASSADPQAGAGAKNIQYF,TGTGCCAGCAGCGCGGACCCACAGGCGGGGGCCGGGGCCAAAAACATTCAGTACTTC
.,TRBJ1-4,TRBV25-1,.,CASSGPSWGRNEKLFF,TGTGCCAGCAGTGGTCCCTCCTGGGGGCGGAATGAAAAACTGTTTTTT
TRBD2,TRBJ2-3,TRBV7-2,.,CASSKLADLSTDTQYF,TGTGCCAGCAGCAAACTAGCGGACCTTAGCACAGATACGCAGTATTTT
.,TRBJ2-7,TRBV15,.,CATSSDDLYEQYF,TGTGCCACCAGCTCGGACGATCTCTACGAGCAGTACTTC
.,TRBJ2-5,TRBV27,.,CASSPTRGETQYF,TGTGCCAGCAGTCCGACTAGAGGAGAGACCCAGTACTTC
TRBD1,TRBJ2-1,TRBV7-2,.,CASSLSGTDTYNEQFF,TGTGCCAGCAGCCTATCCGGGACAGATACATACAATGAGCAGTTCTTC